At least ten counts were recorded for the clone carrying this T cell receptor beta chain. V was shortened by 5 bases and J by 4 bases, with 14 bases between the two germline ends. CDR1 is MNHEY, CDR2 SVGEGT, per germline. There are 14 residues in the CDR3. This sample was included in a study of T cells in Graves' hyperthyroidism and ophthalmopathy. Amplification yielded TCR beta CDR3 regions, with RNA transcripts as the source. The TCR CDR3 was amplified in a first-round RT-PCR using the HTBI primer set. MiXCR, run by TCRdb on the multiplex PCR reads, gives a single entry per CDR3 protein. The sample shows roughly 560,000 distinct CDR3 sequences, roughly 14% of them seen only once.

Sequencing was carried out using blood. This receptor was taken from a woman in her thirties or forties with Graves' ophthalmopathy. The chain recombines TRBV6-2 or TRBV6-3 with TRBJ1-2; D is undetermined. The CDR3 loop is CASSNHGQSYGYTF. CDR3 nucleotide sequence: TGTGCCAGCAGTAACCACGGTCAGTCCTATGGCTACACCTTC.